This T cell receptor (beta chain) originates from a study of cytomegalovirus exposure and HLA in healthy donors. About this clone: The antigen remains undetermined.

After removal of 7 bases from V and 7 bases from J, the junction contained 11 bases not matched to a gene. Germline lookup yields CDR1 SEHNR and CDR2 FQNEAQ (reference sequence). The CDR3 runs 14 residues. Study-level findings and limits: In terms of immune exposure information, only CMV serostatus was available. Excluded: some indistinguishable V segments such as TRBV6-2 and TRBV6-3. The likely explanation for a cluster of highly shared sequence variants was sequencing artifact. It was 164 TCR beta chains that were listed as cytomegalovirus-associated.

The primer mix had 60 Vbeta and 13 Jbeta primers. Some clones are missing from TCRdb's copy, which holds only in-frame ones; the method was immunoSEQ multiplex PCR. The repertoire holds roughly 180,000 clones, with just under 80% as singletons. The sequence was collected from a man aged 30-40 years in good health and CMV-seronegative. The sequencing input was PBMCs. The chain is built from TRBV7-9 and TRBJ1-2, with 8 nucleotides matching TRBD1. CDR3 DNA: TGTGCCAGCAACTCAGGGGGCGGGTTAATTGGCTACACCTTC. It codes for CASNSGGGLIGYTF.